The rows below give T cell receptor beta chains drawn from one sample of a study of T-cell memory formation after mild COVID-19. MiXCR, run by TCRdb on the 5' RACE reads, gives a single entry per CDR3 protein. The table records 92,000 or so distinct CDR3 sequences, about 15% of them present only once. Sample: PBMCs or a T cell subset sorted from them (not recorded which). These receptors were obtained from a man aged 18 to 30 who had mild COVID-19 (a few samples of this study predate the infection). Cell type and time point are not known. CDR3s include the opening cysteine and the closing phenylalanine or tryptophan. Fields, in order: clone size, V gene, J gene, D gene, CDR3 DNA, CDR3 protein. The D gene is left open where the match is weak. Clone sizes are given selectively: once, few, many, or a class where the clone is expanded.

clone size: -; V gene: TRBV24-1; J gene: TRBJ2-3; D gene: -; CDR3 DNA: TGTGCCACCAGTGTAAGAGGCACAGATACGCAGTATTTT; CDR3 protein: CATSVRGTDTQYF
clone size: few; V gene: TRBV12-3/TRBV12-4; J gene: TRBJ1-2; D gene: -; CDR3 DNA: TGTGCCAGCAGTCAACCTCCTCAGGGAAATGGCTACACCTTC; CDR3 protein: CASSQPPQGNGYTF
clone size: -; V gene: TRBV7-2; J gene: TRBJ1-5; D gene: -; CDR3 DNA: TGTGCCAGCAGCTTAGGACGGTCGGGGAATCAGCCCCAGCATTTT; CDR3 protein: CASSLGRSGNQPQHF
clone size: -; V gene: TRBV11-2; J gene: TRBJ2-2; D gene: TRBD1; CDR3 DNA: TGTGCCAGCAGCGCGAGGGTACAGGGGCTGGCCGGGGAGCTGTTTTTT; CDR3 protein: CASSARVQGLAGELFF
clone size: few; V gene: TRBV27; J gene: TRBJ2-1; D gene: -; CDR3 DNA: TGTGCCAGCAGTTCTCGGAGCTCCTACAATGAGCAGTTCTTC; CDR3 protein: CASSSRSSYNEQFF
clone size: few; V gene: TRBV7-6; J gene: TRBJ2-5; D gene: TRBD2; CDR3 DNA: TGTGCCAGCAGCCCAGGGACTAGCGGGGTAAAGACCCAGTACTTC; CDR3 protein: CASSPGTSGVKTQYF
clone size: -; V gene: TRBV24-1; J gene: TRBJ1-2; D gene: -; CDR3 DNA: TGTGCCACCAGTGAGAGTCGGGGCCGGACTTATGGCTACACCTTC; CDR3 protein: CATSESRGRTYGYTF
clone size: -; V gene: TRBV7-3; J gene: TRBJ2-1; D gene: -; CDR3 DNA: TGTGCCAGCAGCTTCGACGGGACGTCCCTAGAGGATGAGCAGTTCTTC; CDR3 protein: CASSFDGTSLEDEQFF
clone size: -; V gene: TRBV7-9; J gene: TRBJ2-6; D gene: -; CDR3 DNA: TGTGCCAGCAGCTCGTCGCAGGGGGCCAACGTCCTGACTTTC; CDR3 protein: CASSSSQGANVLTF
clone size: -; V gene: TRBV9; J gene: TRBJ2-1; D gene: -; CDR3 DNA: TGTGCCAGCAGCCATAGTAGTCTTGAGCAGTTCTTC; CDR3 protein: CASSHSSLEQFF
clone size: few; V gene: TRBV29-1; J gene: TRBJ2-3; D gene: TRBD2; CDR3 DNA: TGCAGCGTTGAATCCCTAGCGGGGGCTCTGGGCACAGATACGCAGTATTTT; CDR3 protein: CSVESLAGALGTDTQYF
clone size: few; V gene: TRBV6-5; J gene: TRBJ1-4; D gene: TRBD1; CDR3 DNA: TGTGCCAGCAGTTATGGGGCAGGGGGGGAAAAACTGTTTTTT; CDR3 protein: CASSYGAGGEKLFF
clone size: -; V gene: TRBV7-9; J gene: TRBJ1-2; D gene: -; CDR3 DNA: TGTGCCAGCAGACCCAATGGGCGAAATCAAGGCTATGGCTACACCTTC; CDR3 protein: CASRPNGRNQGYGYTF
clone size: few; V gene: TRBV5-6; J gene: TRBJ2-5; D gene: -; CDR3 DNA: TGTGCCAGCAGCTTGGAAGGGGATCTCCAAGAGACCCAGTACTTC; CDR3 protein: CASSLEGDLQETQYF
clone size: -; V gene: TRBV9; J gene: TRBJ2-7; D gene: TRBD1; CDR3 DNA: TGTGCCAGCAGCGGCCCGGACAGGGCCTACTACGAGCAGTACTTC; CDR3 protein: CASSGPDRAYYEQYF
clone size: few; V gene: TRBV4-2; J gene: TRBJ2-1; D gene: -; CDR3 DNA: TGTGCCAGCAGCCAAGATCGGGGCGCAGGGGAGCAGTTCTTC; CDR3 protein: CASSQDRGAGEQFF
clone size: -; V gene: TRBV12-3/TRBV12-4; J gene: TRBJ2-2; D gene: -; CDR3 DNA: TGTGCCCCCTACCCATGGGGAGGTGACACCGGGGAGCTGTTTTTT; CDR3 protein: CAPYPWGGDTGELFF
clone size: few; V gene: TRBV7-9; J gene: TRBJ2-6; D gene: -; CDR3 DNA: TGTGCCAGCCAGCACCACACAGGGACCTCTGGGGCCAACGTCCTGACTTTC; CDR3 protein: CASQHHTGTSGANVLTF
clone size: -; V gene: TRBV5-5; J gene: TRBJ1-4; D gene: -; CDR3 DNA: TGTGCCAGCAGCCTGCCAGCCTGGCCCCTTGAAAAACTGTTTTTT; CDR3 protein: CASSLPAWPLEKLFF
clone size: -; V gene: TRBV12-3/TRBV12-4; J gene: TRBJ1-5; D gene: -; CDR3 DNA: TGTGCCAGCACTATAGAGGATCAGCCCCAGCATTTT; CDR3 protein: CASTIEDQPQHF
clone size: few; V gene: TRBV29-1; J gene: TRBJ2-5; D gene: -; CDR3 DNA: TGCAGCGTTGTAGCCCTAGTGATAGAGACCCAGTACTTC; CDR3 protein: CSVVALVIETQYF
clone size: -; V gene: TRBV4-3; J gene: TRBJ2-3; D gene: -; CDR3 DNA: TGCGCCAGCAGCCGAGGAGGCGGTCCGGGTGATACGCAGTATTTT; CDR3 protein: CASSRGGGPGDTQYF
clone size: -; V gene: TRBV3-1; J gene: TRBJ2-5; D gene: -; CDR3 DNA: TGTGCCAGCATGAAGGGGAACCAAGAGACCCAGTACTTC; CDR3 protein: CASMKGNQETQYF
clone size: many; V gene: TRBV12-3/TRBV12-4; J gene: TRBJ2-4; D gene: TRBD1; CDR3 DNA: TGTGCCAGCAGCACCGGGACAGGGAGAAGGTTAGCCAAAAACATTCAGTACTTC; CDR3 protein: CASSTGTGRRLAKNIQYF
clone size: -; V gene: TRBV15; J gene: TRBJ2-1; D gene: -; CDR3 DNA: TGTGCCACCAGCAGAGATATGCTGAGCTCCTACAATGAGCAGTTCTTC; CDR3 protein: CATSRDMLSSYNEQFF